The present entry profiles one T cell receptor (beta chain) with its context. Its antigen is unknown. No quality values exist for individual bases; no much larger clone is one base distant. The immunoSEQ Assay was the method used to sequence TCRbeta CDR3 regions. After extraction, genomic DNA underwent amplification by bias-controlled multiplex PCR, followed by high-throughput sequencing. On the authors' methods: To quantify the absolute abundance of every unique TCRbeta CDR3 region, sequences were collapsed and filtered. Usable DNA was measured by amplifying reference genes present in all nucleated cells, and TCRbeta template counts were normalized to that usable DNA to estimate T cell fraction. Repertoire TCRs were annotated as SARS-CoV-2-specific by exact matching of V gene, CDR3 amino acid sequence and J gene to a known reactive TCR set. The reference SARS-CoV-2 TCR set was obtained from MIRA and was filtered for enrichment in COVID-19-positive ImmuneCODE repertoires, whereby public or cross-reactive TCRs were removed. Based on the MIRA antigens, annotated TCRs were further analysed at the level of specific ORF or position within ORF. Breadth was defined as the number of annotated unique rearrangements divided by the total number of unique productive rearrangements, and depth was defined as the summed frequency of the annotated unique rearrangements. Two-sided Wilcoxon rank-sum tests were applied when comparing TCR breadth between groups. TCRdb took over this immuneACCESS table, retaining in-frame rearrangements with V and J assigned. Such tables are incomplete; in checked studies, under half of the missing clones stem from an unresolved V gene, and the remainder is unexplained. V and J calls and clone size come straight from that table; D and trimming were deduced from the DNA. Recorded for this sample are 360,000 or so clones; about 88% of them occurred a single time. The top ten clonotypes cover 1.9% of the sample.

The trim is 8 bases for V and 6 bases for J, with a gap of 8 bases between the germline ends. Its CDR3 holds 11 amino acids, cysteine through phenylalanine. Kept here is only the CDR3 DNA, which spans 33 bases and is read in frame from base 1. This record belongs to a study of Ad26.COV2.S vaccination and SARS-CoV-2 variants (dated by TCRdb to the early 2020s). Some background on the complete study: Donors in the vaccine arm were drawn from COV1001, a multicentre, randomized, double-blind, placebo-controlled phase I-IIa trial testing Ad26.COV2.S in healthy adults. Trial participants were randomized into five groups of five: low-dose or high-dose Ad26.COV2.S given once or twice, or placebo on both occasions. TCRbeta repertoire sequencing was used to assess the specificity and breadth of SARS-CoV-2-reactive T cell receptors after Ad26.COV2.S vaccination. Throughout the experiments and outcome assessment, investigators stayed blinded to trial group allocation. A total of approximately 32 samples were included in the TCR-sequenced set, comprising about 20 Ad26.COV2.S vaccine recipients, 5 placebo recipients and 8 SARS-CoV-2 convalescent individuals. Ad26.COV2.S was administered intramuscularly at 5 x 10^10 or 1 x 10^11 viral particles, either as a single shot or as two shots given 56 days apart. Overall results and qualifications from the work: Substantial breadth of spike-specific CD8+ and CD4+ T cell responses was reported after vaccination. The study was not powered for comparison of responses between vaccine doses or regimens. Vaccine and placebo recipients had similar non-spike TCR breadth, a finding consistent with the vaccine containing only spike. Compared with placebo recipients, Ad26.COV2.S recipients showed higher spike-specific TCR breadth (P = 0.0014). It was noted by the authors that total T cell responses may have been underestimated by the TCR breadth and depth analyses.

The treatment or condition label here, explained by the study, means: around 19 received Ad26.COV2.S at low or high dose, single or two shots; several received placebo; per-sample allocation not given. Repertoires of vaccine and placebo recipients were sequenced from samples collected on day 63 after the first injection. In Cohort 1b, fewer than 30 adults aged 18-55 years were enrolled at a single site in Boston, USA, between 29 July and 7 August 2020. Ad26.COV2.S was a replication-incompetent adenovirus type 26 vector that expressed a prefusion-stabilized SARS-CoV-2 spike protein derived from the original Wuhan strain.

The V gene is TRBV23-1 and the J gene is TRBJ2-1, with the D gene not clear enough to name. Being an ORF, TRBV23-1 has a function that is uncertain. The source material was peripheral blood, sampled in a trial of Ad26.COV2.S vaccine versus placebo. This receptor was obtained from a person aged 18 to 59 who received the Ad26.COV2.S COVID-19 vaccine or a placebo. The base sequence is TGCGCCAGCCCAGCTTTCAATGAGCAGTTCTTC. Translated, this is CASPAFNEQFF.